The present entry profiles one T cell receptor (beta chain) with its context. What it binds is unknown. These data belong to a study of Graves' ophthalmopathy and Graves' hyperthyroidism. CDR3 length: 14 amino acids. V lost 1 base and J 6 bases, leaving 9 bases between the germline ends. From germline, CDR1 is SGHTA and CDR2 FQGNSA. In this cohort, patients with other autoimmune diseases, uncontrolled infections, pregnancy or lactation were excluded. Diagnosis used clinical symptoms, serum thyroxine, TRAb, thyroid ultrasound and orbital computed tomography. Researchers took RNA transcripts and amplified TCR beta CDR3 regions from them. RT-PCR in the first round used HTBI primers; a second-round multiplex PCR followed. One entry per CDR3 protein results from TCRdb running MiXCR on the multiplex PCR reads. The sample has over a million distinct CDR3 sequences, 35% to 45% seen once; the top ten hold around 10%.

Study observations and caveats: The study's model predicted ophthalmopathy progression at about 71% sensitivity and about 72% specificity.

The chain joins TRBV7-2 to TRBJ2-2; D unresolved. The receptor comes from an adult man with Graves' hyperthyroidism. The sample was peripheral blood or thyroid tissue (not recorded which). The CDR3 coding sequence is TGTGCCAGCAGCTTAGTTGGCCTCCCCGGGGAGCTGTTTTTT. Translation gives CASSLVGLPGELFF.